This record concerns one T cell receptor beta chain sequence. Antigen unknown. Random-hexamer reverse transcription was applied to roughly 0.5 to 1 ug RNA. TCR beta CDR3 was amplified by immunoSEQ multiplex PCR. This amplification extended across 54 Vbeta and 13 Jbeta segments. TCRdb re-called the immunoSEQ multiplex PCR reads through MiXCR, storing one row per CDR3 protein. This table has some 200,000 distinct CDR3 sequences, approximately 95% appearing once. Multiple sclerosis controls were treatment-naive patients with stable or active relapsing-remitting disease. While CD8+ and CD4+ T cells were isolated negatively, TEMRA cells were enriched by FACS. These data originate in a study of CD8 T cells in Susac syndrome. Study conclusions and caveats: Individuals included in the TCR sequencing and HLA analysis were acknowledged by the study to be relatively few in number.

CDR3 length: 12 amino acids. Germline V gene data show CDR1 as MNHEY and CDR2 as SVGEGT. Trimming removed 6 bases at V and 7 bases at J, with 10 bases between. V and J are TRBV6-2 or TRBV6-3 and TRBJ2-1; no reliable D call. This sequence originates from a human donor with multiple sclerosis. Sequences were obtained from CD4+ T cells from PBMCs. The CDR3 region is CASSQAWNEQFF. In DNA, the CDR3 is TGTGCCAGCAGCCAAGCGTGGAATGAGCAGTTCTTC.